Here is one T cell receptor beta chain with its context. The data were taken from a study of blood T cell repertoires in COVID-19. Background on the study: Spain, Italy and the United States supplied samples that represented acute and convalescent COVID-19. PBMCs, B-cell-depleted T cells, or T cells provided the cDNA or gDNA that made up the material.

The CDR3 runs 13 residues. The V gene lost 2 bases and the J gene lost 3 bases, with 7 bases spanning the gap. Germline V gene data show CDR1 as MNHNY and CDR2 as SVGAGI (reference sequence). In the original processing: Quantification of nucleated cells was approximated via reference gene primer amplification. The assay was immunoSEQ multiplex PCR, and TCRdb's table has in-frame clones only and misses some. Clonal size and the V and J genes are those of that table, whereas D and trimming came from the DNA. The table has around 100,000 clones, about 90% seen once. The specimen sequenced was peripheral blood. The receptor's source is a man aged 25-40 years in a cohort sampled during active COVID-19. This chain joins TRBV6-6 and TRBJ1-1; tentatively, D is TRBD1 (5 bases). The CDR3 DNA reads TGTGCCAGCAGTTACGGAGGGGACACTGAAGCTTTCTTT. This translates into CASSYGGDTEAFF.